Shown below are 5 T cell receptor beta chains from a single sample sequenced in a study of cytomegalovirus exposure and HLA in healthy donors. 13 Jbeta primers and 60 Vbeta primers were used for the PCR. Data came from immunoSEQ multiplex PCR; TCRdb stores just in-frame clones and leaves some out. The sample lists under 150,000 clones, around four fifths seen once, with 2.7% in the top ten. Sequencing was performed on PBMCs. These receptors were obtained from a boy aged 2-9 years in good health and CMV-seronegative.

The V gene is TRBV6-5, the J gene TRBJ1-2; a possible D gene is TRBD1 (6 bases). The CDR3 spans 15 residues. V dropped 1 base and J dropped 6 bases, with 15 bases sitting between them. In germline, CDR1 is MNHEY, CDR2 SVGAGI. The DNA of the CDR3 is TGTGCCAGCAGTTACTACCGGGGGGCCGATAATGGCTACACCTTC. Protein product: CASSYYRGADNGYTF.

The chain joins TRBV19 to TRBJ2-5; the match to TRBD1 covers 7 bases. Per the germline V gene, CDR1 is LNHDA and CDR2 is SQIVND (reference sequence). The CDR3 consists of 14 residues. The J segment lost 6 bases and the V segment lost 3 bases, leaving 7 bases of the junction unmatched. CDR3 loop: CASSIYRGEQTQYF. The DNA of the CDR3 is TGTGCCAGTAGTATCTACAGGGGCGAACAGACCCAGTACTTC.

The chain recombines TRBV18 with TRBJ2-3, with D perhaps matching TRBD2 (5 bases). The CDR3 is 13 amino acids. Germline assignment: CDR1 KGHSH and CDR2 LQKENI. The V gene lost 0 bases and the J gene lost 10 bases, with 11 bases spanning the gap. CDR3: CASSPPEGLSQYF. The CDR3 DNA reads TGTGCCAGCTCACCACCCGAGGGTCTTTCGCAGTATTTT.

The chain is built from TRBV6-1 and TRBJ2-5; D is unclear. Germline-derived CDR1 and CDR2 are MNHNS and SASEGT. V dropped 1 base and J dropped 1 base, with 7 bases sitting between them. CDR3 length: 14 amino acids. CDR3 DNA sequence: TGTGCCAGCAGTGAAGGGCCCAGCCAAGAGACCCAGTACTTC. It specifies CASSEGPSQETQYF.

Note on this clone: Germline and junction disagree at one end, which may indicate a read error. The chain has TRBV7-9 and TRBJ1-5; a possible D gene is TRBD1 (6 bases). Germline loops: CDR1 SEHNR, CDR2 FQNEAQ (reference sequence). The CDR3 is 16 residues long. CDR3 nucleotide sequence: TGTTCCAGCAGCTTAGATCAGGGGTCCGGCAATCAGCCCCAGCATTTT. It encodes CSSSLDQGSGNQPQHF.